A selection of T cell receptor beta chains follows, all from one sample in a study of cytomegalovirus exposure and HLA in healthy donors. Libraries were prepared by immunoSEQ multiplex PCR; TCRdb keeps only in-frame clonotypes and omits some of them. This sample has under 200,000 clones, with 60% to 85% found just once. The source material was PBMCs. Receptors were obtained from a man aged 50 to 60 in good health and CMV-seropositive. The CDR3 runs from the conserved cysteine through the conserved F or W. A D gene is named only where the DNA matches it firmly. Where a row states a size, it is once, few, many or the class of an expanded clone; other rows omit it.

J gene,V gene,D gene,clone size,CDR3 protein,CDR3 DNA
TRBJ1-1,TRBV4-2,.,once,CASSRIGQMNTEAFF,TGTGCCAGCAGCCGGATAGGACAGATGAACACTGAAGCTTTCTTT
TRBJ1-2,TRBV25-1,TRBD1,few,CASSEGGTVNYGYTF,TGTGCCAGCAGTGAAGGGGGGACAGTTAACTATGGCTACACCTTC
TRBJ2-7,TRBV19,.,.,CASSPSQGFEQYF,TGTGCCAGTAGCCCGTCCCAGGGGTTCGAGCAGTACTTC
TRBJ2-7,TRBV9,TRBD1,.,CASSVGQVSYEQYF,TGTGCCAGCAGCGTCGGACAGGTTTCCTACGAGCAGTACTTC
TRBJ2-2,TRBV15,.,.,CATSRERGYTGELFF,TGTGCCACCAGCAGAGAAAGGGGTTACACCGGGGAGCTGTTTTTT
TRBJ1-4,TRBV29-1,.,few,CSALDSPGEKLFF,TGCAGCGCGTTAGATTCCCCGGGTGAAAAACTGTTTTTT
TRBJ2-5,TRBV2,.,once,CASSEATGGAETQYF,TGTGCCAGCAGTGAAGCGACGGGGGGCGCGGAGACCCAGTACTTC
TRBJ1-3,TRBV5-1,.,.,CASGLGQDISGNTIYF,TGCGCCAGCGGGCTAGGCCAGGACATCTCTGGAAACACCATATATTTT
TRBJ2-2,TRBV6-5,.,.,CASSSTRTNTGELFF,TGTGCCAGCAGTTCTACGCGCACGAACACCGGGGAGCTGTTTTTT
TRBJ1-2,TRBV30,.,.,CAWSVRPQRSGYTF,TGTGCCTGGAGTGTACGGCCACAACGGAGTGGCTACACCTTC
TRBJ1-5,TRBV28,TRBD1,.,CASRTGLKQPQHF,TGTGCCAGCAGGACAGGGCTAAAGCAGCCCCAGCATTTT